These T cell receptor beta chains were read from a single sample in a study of PD-L1 blockade in urothelial cancer. Here immunoSEQ multiplex PCR was the method, and the copy in TCRdb shows in-frame clones only, minus some. The sample has about 74,000 clones, about 90% seen once. Specimen: PBMCs, collected around atezolizumab (anti-PD-L1) treatment. The receptors were gathered from a man aged 65 to 85 with urothelial cancer. Both conserved end residues are part of each CDR3. The order of the fields is V gene, D gene, J gene, clone size, CDR3 protein, CDR3 DNA. D genes are given only for firm matches. The size of a clone is reported for some rows only, either as once, few or many, or as a class for expanded clones.

TRBV27	-	TRBJ2-7	-	CASSATGYSYEQYF	TGTGCCAGCAGTGCCACAGGGTACTCCTACGAGCAGTACTTC
TRBV18	TRBD1	TRBJ1-1	-	CASSHRQGRLNTEAFF	TGTGCCAGCTCACACCGACAGGGAAGATTGAACACTGAAGCTTTCTTT
TRBV5-1	TRBD2	TRBJ2-4	few	CASTQWGPGLAGEENIQYF	TGCGCCAGCACCCAATGGGGTCCGGGACTAGCGGGAGAGGAGAACATTCAGTACTTC
TRBV7-3	TRBD2	TRBJ2-1	-	CASSLSPSGSGYNEQFF	TGTGCCAGCAGCTTAAGCCCTAGCGGGAGTGGCTACAATGAGCAGTTCTTC
TRBV30	-	TRBJ2-7	-	CAWGPSSYEQYF	TGTGCCTGGGGCCCCAGCTCCTACGAGCAGTACTTC
TRBV7-9	-	TRBJ2-5	-	CASSLPQGLQETQYF	TGTGCCAGCAGCTTACCCCAGGGACTGCAAGAGACCCAGTACTTC
TRBV28	TRBD1	TRBJ2-7	once	CASSLGTGMIHEQYF	TGTGCCAGCAGTTTAGGGACAGGGATGATCCACGAGCAGTACTTC
TRBV7-8	-	TRBJ1-1	-	CASSSRVSTEAFF	TGTGCCAGCAGCTCCAGGGTTTCCACTGAAGCTTTCTTT
TRBV7-9	-	TRBJ1-1	-	CASSLLGVTEAFF	TGTGCCAGCAGCTTGTTAGGGGTGACTGAAGCTTTCTTT
TRBV6-1	TRBD1	TRBJ2-7	-	CASRRSGQADYEQYF	TGTGCCAGCAGGCGATCCGGACAGGCTGACTACGAGCAGTACTTC
TRBV2	TRBD2	TRBJ2-7	-	CASTRTSGRREQYF	TGTGCCAGCACCAGGACTAGCGGGAGAAGGGAGCAGTACTTC
TRBV28	-	TRBJ1-5	-	CASSPRDSNQPQHF	TGTGCCAGCAGTCCGCGCGATAGCAATCAGCCCCAGCATTTT
TRBV7-8	TRBD1	TRBJ2-7	-	CASRGTGLYEQYF	TGTGCCAGCAGGGGGACAGGGCTCTACGAGCAGTACTTC
TRBV11-2	TRBD1	TRBJ2-7	-	CASSFRFVYRGSEQYF	TGTGCCAGCAGCTTCCGTTTCGTCTACAGGGGGTCCGAGCAGTACTTC
TRBV15	-	TRBJ1-3	-	CATSRDRTNSGNTIYF	TGTGCCACCAGCAGAGACCGGACAAACTCTGGAAACACCATATATTTT
TRBV7-2	TRBD2	TRBJ2-1	-	CASSTYSGSNEQFF	TGTGCCAGCAGCACCTATAGCGGGAGCAATGAGCAGTTCTTC
TRBV7-9	-	TRBJ2-3	-	CASSLSHSVTSTDTQYF	TGTGCCAGCAGCTTAAGTCATTCAGTGACTAGCACAGATACGCAGTATTTT
TRBV18	TRBD1	TRBJ2-1	-	CASSPNRGNPYNEQFF	TGTGCCAGCTCACCAAACAGGGGTAACCCCTACAATGAGCAGTTCTTC
TRBV27	TRBD2	TRBJ2-7	-	CASSLGPTSGTYEQYF	TGTGCCAGCAGTTTGGGACCGACTAGCGGGACCTACGAGCAGTACTTC
TRBV27	-	TRBJ2-2	medium-sized	CASSVQGPGELFF	TGTGCCAGCAGTGTCCAGGGTCCCGGGGAGCTGTTTTTT
TRBV6-5	TRBD1	TRBJ2-7	-	CASRSPGQAPYEQYF	TGTGCCAGCAGGTCCCCCGGACAGGCTCCCTACGAGCAGTACTTC
TRBV7-8	TRBD1	TRBJ1-5	-	CASSLRRDRGRGEPQHF	TGTGCCAGCAGCTTAAGGAGGGACAGGGGGCGAGGGGAGCCCCAGCATTTT
TRBV19	TRBD2	TRBJ2-1	-	CASSNLGTSGRQFF	TGTGCCAGTAGTAACCTGGGCACTAGCGGGAGACAGTTCTTC
TRBV29-1	TRBD1	TRBJ2-3	-	CSVAQGADTQYF	TGCAGCGTTGCGCAGGGGGCAGATACGCAGTATTTT
TRBV5-1	TRBD1	TRBJ2-5	-	CASSTGQGRETQYF	TGCGCCAGCAGCACGGGACAGGGGAGGGAGACCCAGTACTTC
TRBV10-3	TRBD2	TRBJ2-1	-	CAISVIAGSYNEQFF	TGTGCCATCAGTGTAATAGCGGGCTCCTACAATGAGCAGTTCTTC
TRBV7-8	-	TRBJ1-3	-	CASSFVEAYSGNTIYF	TGTGCCAGCAGCTTTGTGGAGGCCTACTCTGGAAACACCATATATTTT
TRBV5-1	-	TRBJ2-1	-	CASSLSERLLFNEQFF	TGCGCCAGCAGCTTGTCCGAGCGGTTATTATTTAATGAGCAGTTCTTC
TRBV6-1	-	TRBJ2-2	-	CASSARQTGELFF	TGTGCCAGCAGTGCCCGACAGACCGGGGAGCTGTTTTTT
TRBV7-9	-	TRBJ1-2	-	CASSFKVGTANYGYTF	TGTGCCAGCAGCTTTAAGGTCGGGACTGCTAACTATGGCTACACCTTC
TRBV30	-	TRBJ1-1	once	CAWRGRNTEAFF	TGTGCCTGGAGGGGCAGGAACACTGAAGCTTTCTTT
TRBV7-9	-	TRBJ2-7	-	CASSPAGQIYEQYF	TGTGCCAGCAGCCCAGCGGGCCAGATCTACGAGCAGTACTTC
TRBV6-4	TRBD2	TRBJ2-3	-	CASSDHSGANTDTQYF	TGTGCCAGCAGTGATCATAGCGGGGCCAACACAGATACGCAGTATTTT
TRBV5-1	-	TRBJ2-1	-	CASSLESVGLGNEQFF	TGCGCCAGCAGCTTGGAGTCGGTGGGACTCGGTAATGAGCAGTTCTTC
TRBV28	TRBD1	TRBJ1-1	-	CASSYGSGQGAWAFF	TGTGCCAGCAGTTATGGATCGGGACAGGGCGCTTGGGCTTTCTTT
TRBV27	-	TRBJ2-2	-	CASSLLKSPPTGELFF	TGTGCCAGCAGTCTCCTCAAGAGCCCGCCAACCGGGGAGCTGTTTTTT
TRBV18	-	TRBJ2-5	-	CASSPLVPTGRETQYF	TGTGCCAGCTCACCACTGGTGCCGACAGGGAGGGAGACCCAGTACTTC
TRBV2	-	TRBJ2-5	-	CASSPGLAGETQYF	TGTGCCAGCAGCCCGGGACTCGCAGGGGAGACCCAGTACTTC
TRBV20-1	-	TRBJ2-1	-	CSVRADNEQFF	TGCAGTGTCAGGGCGGACAATGAGCAGTTCTTC
TRBV5-4	TRBD1	TRBJ2-7	-	CASSFQGRGSYEQYF	TGTGCCAGCAGCTTTCAGGGCAGGGGGTCCTACGAGCAGTACTTC
TRBV11-1	TRBD1	TRBJ2-3	-	CASSDPGQPTDTQYF	TGTGCCAGCAGTGATCCGGGACAGCCTACAGATACGCAGTATTTT
TRBV2	TRBD2	TRBJ2-7	few	CASSEAVVAGTYF	TGTGCCAGCAGTGAAGCGGTGGTAGCGGGGACGTACTTC
TRBV7-2	TRBD1	TRBJ2-4	-	CASSLAQGAHIQYF	TGTGCCAGCAGCTTAGCGCAGGGGGCACACATTCAGTACTTC
TRBV5-5	TRBD1	TRBJ2-1	-	CASSLVDRGAPLLGNEQFF	TGTGCCAGCAGCTTGGTAGACAGGGGAGCCCCTCTTCTTGGCAATGAGCAGTTCTTC
TRBV30	TRBD1	TRBJ1-2	-	CAWSYGTGNYGYTF	TGTGCCTGGAGTTACGGGACAGGGAACTATGGCTACACCTTC
TRBV6-1	-	TRBJ2-1	-	CASSPKGEADNEQFF	TGTGCCAGCAGCCCGAAGGGGGAAGCGGACAATGAGCAGTTCTTC
TRBV28	-	TRBJ2-5	-	CASSLRAGRLETQYF	TGTGCCAGCAGTTTAAGGGCGGGACGCTTGGAGACCCAGTACTTC
TRBV27	-	TRBJ2-1	once	CASRSRNNEQFF	TGTGCCAGCAGGTCGAGAAACAATGAGCAGTTCTTC
TRBV18	-	TRBJ1-1	-	CASSPLDVRGGGTEAFF	TGTGCCAGCTCACCACTGGACGTCCGCGGGGGAGGAACTGAAGCTTTCTTT
TRBV4-1	-	TRBJ2-7	-	CASSQDSWEFSYEQYF	TGCGCCAGCAGCCAAGATTCGTGGGAGTTCTCCTACGAGCAGTACTTC
TRBV5-1	TRBD2	TRBJ2-3	once	CASGLAGGGTDTQYF	TGCGCCAGCGGACTAGCGGGAGGGGGGACAGATACGCAGTATTTT
TRBV5-1	TRBD2	TRBJ2-3	once	CASSLEPSGTRDTQYF	TGCGCCAGCAGCTTGGAGCCTAGCGGGACGCGAGATACGCAGTATTTT
TRBV28	TRBD1	TRBJ2-7	-	CASSQGAYEQYF	TGTGCCAGCAGTCAGGGGGCCTACGAGCAGTACTTC
TRBV2	TRBD1	TRBJ1-1	-	CASSGQGNTEAFF	TGTGCCAGCAGTGGACAGGGGAACACTGAAGCTTTCTTT
TRBV19	-	TRBJ2-5	-	CASSIFPTRAGHRQETQYF	TGTGCCAGTAGTATATTCCCCACCCGGGCAGGACATCGCCAAGAGACCCAGTACTTC